This T cell receptor (beta chain) was sequenced in a study of T cells in Graves' hyperthyroidism and ophthalmopathy (dated by TCRdb to the late 2010s). For the wider study: TCR V-J signatures able to tell the groups apart were searched for in a discovery cohort of 90 to 100 patients, of whom under 45 had Graves' ophthalmopathy and roughly 57 had stable Graves' hyperthyroidism. Following sampling, methimazole starting at 30 mg daily was given to hyperthyroidism patients, and high-dose intravenous methylprednisolone was given to ophthalmopathy patients. For training and testing, the 100 or so patients in the discovery cohort were randomly divided in a 7:3 ratio. The study also compared thyroid tissue and blood T-cell repertoires from several Graves' hyperthyroidism patients. Prospective prediction of ophthalmopathy was tested in an independent validation cohort consisting of some 18 hyperthyroidism patients and around 17 patients who later progressed to ophthalmopathy. The paper describes TCR Vbeta CDR3 sequencing of around 130 peripheral blood samples, made up of 43 ophthalmopathy patients, 70 to 80 hyperthyroidism patients and approximately 17 progressor patients. The investigation overall reported the following: In cross-validation, a model built on a 13 V-J signature told ophthalmopathy apart from stable hyperthyroidism with 87.88% sensitivity and roughly 82% specificity, and in testing the same model reached 80%/75%. Blood samples also contained most of the expanded thyroid clonotypes (frequency above 0.001), which suggests that blood repertoires may reflect thyroid immune responses. In validation, the model predicted progression to ophthalmopathy with approximately 70% sensitivity and 72% to 75% specificity, a median of 6.5 months before onset. No statistical method was used to fix the sample size in advance, and group allocation was not hidden from the investigators.

The junction carries 14 bases between V and J, which are trimmed by 3 bases and 0 bases respectively. The CDR3 numbers 17 residues from cysteine through phenylalanine. This entry keeps only the CDR3 DNA: 51 bases, framed from base 1. According to the germline V gene (reference sequence), CDR1 reads SEHNR and CDR2 reads FQNEAQ. This clonotype was observed a few times. Its antigen is currently not known. The input lacks base qualities; no much larger clone sits a single base away. Amplification of TCR beta CDR3 regions was carried out from RNA transcripts. For the first round of RT-PCR on the TCR CDR3, the HTBI primer set was used together with the Qiagen OneStep RT-PCR kit. Libraries were constructed in a second round of multiplex PCR, after which size selection and purification were performed. Paired-end sequencing of the libraries was performed with 100 bp reads on an Illumina HiSeq2000. As for the original processing: SOAPnuke was used to process the raw data, with reads discarded if the reads contained adapters or uncalled bases, had a mean Phred below 15, or lacked an exact constant-primer or identifier match. High-quality paired reads were merged using COPE v1.2.5, and each unique nucleotide sequence was defined as a clonotype. MiTCR v1.1 was used to align the clonotypes against IMGT TRBV, TRBD and TRBJ reference segments. Analysis was restricted to V-J combinations with a frequency above 0.0001, which covered roughly 99% of repertoires. A TCS score was defined as the ratio of F50 (clonal expansion) to E x V (chaos), with BLOSUM62-based TCRdist applied between CDR3 peptides within each V-J. Welch's t-statistics and random forest reduced approximately 520 V-J features to some 14, which were used in a naive Bayes classifier (R e1071). The similarity between thyroid and blood repertoires was quantified using the Morisita-Horn index. TCRdb reanalyzed the raw reads on its own, using fastp at Q25 for trimming and MiXCR for clone calling, and kept in-frame beta chains. CDR3 protein sequences are deduplicated, and each keeps its most common genes and DNA. V and J calls and clone size were set by TCRdb, not the authors. The sample data list 600,000 to 700,000 distinct CDR3 sequences, and nearly 45% of these were observed just once. 6.5% to 9% of the sample goes to the ten largest clones.

Any patient with an uncontrolled infection, another autoimmune disease, pregnancy or lactation was excluded. Clinical symptoms, serum thyroxine and TRAb, thyroid ultrasound, and orbital computed tomography formed the basis for the diagnoses. Total RNA was extracted with Trizol reagent, and quality was checked on an Agilent 2100 Bioanalyzer. In this chain, TRBV7-9 is recombined with TRBJ2-2; the D gene cannot be named for sure. The material sequenced was peripheral blood or thyroid tissue (not recorded which). This sequence was found in an adult man with Graves' disease, either hyperthyroidism or ophthalmopathy (not recorded which). DNA sequence: TGTGCCAGCAGCTTGTCTCTGGCTAGTACGAACACCGGGGAGCTGTTTTTT. It specifies CASSLSLASTNTGELFF.